The 23 T cell receptor beta chains below all came from one sample that was sequenced in a study of OX40 agonist ivuxolimab in advanced cancers. The data were produced by immunoSEQ multiplex PCR, yet TCRdb's version contains in-frame clones alone and is incomplete. The sample holds more than 75,000 clones, roughly nine tenths seen once. Sequenced material: CD4+ or CD8+ T cells sorted from blood, taken in a trial of the OX40 agonist ivuxolimab. All receptors derive from an adult with an advanced solid tumor such as melanoma, head and neck, liver or kidney cancer.

The V and J genes are TRBV5-8 and TRBJ2-5; 7 positions agree with TRBD2. Unmatched junction bases numbered 14, after V lost 4 bases and J lost 5 bases. CDR1 and CDR2 (germline): SGHTS, YDEGEE. CDR3 size: 16 residues. The CDR3 nucleotides read TGTGCCAGCAGCGCGTGGGGCGGGAGAGATGGGGAGACCCAGTACTTC. Translated: CASSAWGGRDGETQYF.

The J gene is TRBJ1-2, the V gene TRBV19, with D possibly TRBD1 on 6 matching bases. The V end lost 4 bases, the J end lost 2 bases, and 14 bases lay between the germline ends. Germline-derived CDR1 and CDR2 are LNHDA and SQIVND (reference sequence). The CDR3 spans 15 residues. CDR3: CASSTTGMGNYGYTF. The DNA of the CDR3 is TGTGCCAGTAGTACCACAGGGATGGGAAACTATGGCTACACCTTC.

The sample holds a few counts of this clone. The chain employs TRBV7-2 and TRBJ2-7; a possible D gene is TRBD2 (6 bases). CDR3 length: 15 residues. Germline CDR1 is SGHTA and CDR2 is FQGNSA. V was cut by 2 bases and J by 0 bases, with 11 bases left in between. In DNA, the CDR3 is TGTGCCAGCAGCTTAAGCGGGCGGGCCTCCTACGAGCAGTACTTC. Translated: CASSLSGRASYEQYF. The entire variable domain, with the rest obtained from reference TRBV7-2 and TRBJ2-7, is as follows: GAGVSQSPSNKVTEKGKDVELRCDPISGHTALYWYRQSLGQGLEFLIYFQGNSAPDKSGLPSDRFSAERTGGSVSTLTIQRTQQEDSAVYLCASSLSGRASYEQYFGPGTRLTVT.

This clone was seen only once. The chain links TRBV11-2 to TRBJ1-1, with 9 bases that match TRBD1. Unmatched junction bases numbered 5, after V lost 4 bases and J lost 5 bases. Germline loops: CDR1 SGHAT, CDR2 FQNNGV. This CDR3 is built from 14 residues. The CDR3 DNA is TGTGCCAGCAGCTCCGGGACAGGGTATACTGAAGCTTTCTTT. Translated, it gives CASSSGTGYTEAFF. The complete variable domain, with remaining parts taken from reference TRBV11-2 and TRBJ1-1, reads EAGVAQSPRYKIIEKRQSVAFWCNPISGHATLYWYQQILGQGPKLLIQFQNNGVVDDSQLPKDRFSAERLKGVDSTLKIQPAKLEDSAVYLCASSSGTGYTEAFFGQGTRLTVV.

The sample holds a few counts of this clone. The chain is built from TRBV4-3 and TRBJ2-1, with TRBD2 identical over 10 bases. Germline CDR1 and CDR2: LGHNA and YSLEER. The V segment lost 2 bases and the J segment 9 bases; nucleotides outside the gene matches: 4. The length of the CDR3 is 14 residues. For the CDR3, the DNA is TGCGCCAGCAGCCAACTAGCGGGAGTTTTTGAGCAGTTCTTC. Translated: CASSQLAGVFEQFF.

This clone was seen a few times. This rearrangement joins TRBV28 to TRBJ2-3; 11 bases agree with TRBD2. This CDR3 comprises 16 residues. Germline V gene sequence: CDR1 MDHEN, CDR2 SYDVKM. V lost 6 bases and J lost 2; bases outside the gene matches: 7. The chain's CDR3 is CASRETSGTITDTQYF. CDR3 in DNA: TGTGCCAGCAGAGAGACTAGCGGGACGATCACAGATACGCAGTATTTT. The full variable domain, with the rest looked up from reference TRBV28 and TRBJ2-3, is DVKVTQSSRYLVKRTGEKVFLECVQDMDHENMFWYRQDPGLGLRLIYFSYDVKMKEKGDIPEGYSVSREKKERFSLILESASTNQTSMYLCASRETSGTITDTQYFGPGTRLTVL.

This clone was counted between two and nine times. This chain joins TRBV2 and TRBJ2-1, with a possible D match to TRBD2 (5 bases). The length of the CDR3 is 15 residues. Germline loops: CDR1 SNHLY, CDR2 FYNNEI. Trimming shortened V by 7 bases and J by 7 bases, and 20 bases separated the two germline ends. The CDR3 here is CASTQFSVLGNEQFF. As DNA, the CDR3 is TGTGCCAGCACCCAATTTAGCGTACTCGGGAATGAGCAGTTCTTC.

This clone was observed a single time. The chain has TRBV18 and TRBJ2-2; D is ambiguous. CDR1 is KGHSH and CDR2 is LQKENI in the germline V gene. The germline V and J ends were trimmed by 3 bases and 5 bases, with 7 bases remaining between them. The CDR3 consists of 13 residues. For the CDR3, the DNA is TGTGCCAGCTCACCTCTTTCTACCGGGGAGCTGTTTTTT. Residues: CASSPLSTGELFF. Supplemented by reference TRBV18 and TRBJ2-2, the full variable domain reads NAGVMQNPRHLVRRRGQEARLRCSPMKGHSHVYWYRQLPEEGLKFMVYLQKENIIDESGMPKERFSAEFPKEGPSILRIQQVVRGDSAAYFCASSPLSTGELFFGEGSRLTVL.

The chain is built from TRBV7-2 and TRBJ2-5, with unresolved D. This CDR3 comprises 13 residues. CDR1 is SGHTA and CDR2 is FQGNSA in the germline V gene. Trimming pared 2 bases from V and 0 bases from J, leaving 4 bases between. The CDR3 sequence: CASSLKYQETQYF. CDR3 sequence (DNA): TGTGCCAGCAGCTTAAAGTACCAAGAGACCCAGTACTTC. Based on the CDR3 plus reference TRBV7-2 and TRBJ2-5, the full variable domain is GAGVSQSPSNKVTEKGKDVELRCDPISGHTALYWYRQSLGQGLEFLIYFQGNSAPDKSGLPSDRFSAERTGGSVSTLTIQRTQQEDSAVYLCASSLKYQETQYFGPGTRLLVL.

With respect to this clone: Other DNA sequences in the same sample also yield this CDR3. The V call is TRBV6-5, the J call TRBJ2-7; the D is unclear. Germline lookup yields CDR1 MNHEY and CDR2 SVGAGI. V was clipped by 0 bases and J by 3 bases, with 6 bases between them. The CDR3 loop spans 13 amino acids. CDR3 DNA: TGTGCCAGCAGTTACTCGGGATACTACGAGCAGTACTTC. Protein product: CASSYSGYYEQYF.

The chain recombines TRBV7-2 with TRBJ1-4, with 8 bases that match TRBD1. From germline, CDR1 is SGHTA and CDR2 FQGNSA. CDR3 length: 14 amino acids. The V segment lost 3 bases and the J segment 8 bases; nucleotides outside the gene matches: 5. Here the CDR3 reads CASSFDRGNEKLFF. CDR3 in DNA: TGTGCCAGCAGCTTCGACAGGGGAAACGAAAAACTGTTTTTT.

This clone has more than one count but fewer than ten. This chain connects TRBV14 to TRBJ1-6, with 8 bases aligning to TRBD1. With V trimmed by 5 bases and J by 10 bases, 7 bases remained unmatched. The CDR3 extends over 14 amino acids. Looked up from germline, CDR1 is SGHDN and CDR2 is FVKESK. Here the CDR3 DNA reads TGTGCCAGCAGCACCACAGGGGGACCCTCACCCCTCCACTTT. Its protein is CASSTTGGPSPLHF.

V and J are TRBV10-3 and TRBJ1-5; D not resolved. This CDR3 is 18 amino acids long. Germline V gene sequence: CDR1 ENHRY, CDR2 SYGVKD. V was trimmed by 0 bases and J by 1 base, leaving 16 bases between them. Here the CDR3 reads CAISESISPGQSNQPQHF. In DNA, the CDR3 is TGTGCCATCAGTGAGTCGATCAGCCCGGGCCAGAGCAATCAGCCCCAGCATTTT.

Concerning this clone: At one end the junction does not follow the germline gene, possibly because of a read error. This chain connects TRBV2 to TRBJ1-6, with D unresolved. The CDR3 contains 15 residues. The germline CDR1 and CDR2 sequences are SNHLY and FYNNEI. In nucleotides, the CDR3 is TGTGCCAGCAGAGAAGGGTCACTCCTTAATTCACCCCTCCACTTT. It encodes CASREGSLLNSPLHF.

The chain is built from TRBV7-3 and TRBJ2-5; 10 bases align to TRBD2. This CDR3 contains 15 residues. In germline, CDR1 is SGHTA, CDR2 FQGTGA. V lost 5 bases and J lost 5; bases outside the gene matches: 8. CDR3 sequence: CASSPVAGGTETQYF. Written as DNA, the CDR3 is TGTGCCAGCAGCCCCGTAGCGGGGGGTACGGAGACCCAGTACTTC. Combining the CDR3 with reference TRBV7-3 and TRBJ2-5 gives the whole variable domain GAGVSQTPSNKVTEKGKYVELRCDPISGHTALYWYRQSLGQGPEFLIYFQGTGAADDSGLPNDRFFAVRPEGSVSTLKIQRTERGDSAVYLCASSPVAGGTETQYFGPGTRLLVL.

The chain carries TRBV2 and TRBJ2-1; tentatively, D is TRBD1 (5 bases). The V and J ends lost 2 bases and 12 bases respectively, with 14 bases between them. The CDR3 has 13 residues. The germline V gene encodes CDR1 SNHLY and CDR2 FYNNEI. CDR3 DNA sequence: TGTGCCAGCAGTGAATCAGGGTATAGTGGGCAGTTCTTC. Its protein product is CASSESGYSGQFF.

This clone was counted a single time. The J gene is TRBJ2-5, the V gene TRBV6-5, with D unresolved. CDR3 length: 11 amino acids. Per germline, CDR1 MNHEY and CDR2 SVGAGI. Trimming shortened V by 6 bases and J by 2 bases, and 4 bases separated the two germline ends. Here the CDR3 DNA reads TGTGCCAGCAGCCAACAAGAGACCCAGTACTTC. Protein sequence: CASSQQETQYF.

V and J are TRBV5-4 and TRBJ1-6; 9 bases match TRBD1. Germline assignment: CDR1 SGHNT and CDR2 YYREEE (reference sequence). V gave up 4 bases and J gave up 11 bases; unmatched junction bases: 10. The CDR3 extends over 15 amino acids. The CDR3 loop is CASSTPGQGRTPLHF. The DNA of the CDR3 is TGTGCCAGCAGCACCCCGGGACAGGGAAGAACACCCCTCCACTTT.

The rearrangement links TRBV19 to TRBJ1-2; 9 nucleotides agree with TRBD1. The trim removed 4 bases at V and 7 bases at J, leaving 7 bases unmatched. Germline assignment: CDR1 LNHDA and CDR2 SQIVND (reference sequence). This CDR3 contains 14 residues. CDR3 DNA sequence: TGTGCCAGTAGTACGGGACAGGGAGTTGGTGGCTACACCTTC. Its protein is CASSTGQGVGGYTF.

This chain connects TRBV30 to TRBJ2-5; 7 bases align to TRBD1. CDR3 size: 12 residues. The ends lost 5 bases at V and 3 bases at J; junction bases unmatched: 3. Germline V gene sequence: CDR1 GTSNPN, CDR2 SVGIG (reference sequence). Here the CDR3 DNA reads TGTGCCTGGGGACAGGCAAAAGAGACCCAGTACTTC. Translation: CAWGQAKETQYF. Full variable domain (outside the CDR3, taken from reference TRBV30 and TRBJ2-5): SQTIHQWPATLVQPVGSPLSLECTVEGTSNPNLYWYRQAAGRGLQLLFYSVGIGQISSEVPQNLSASRPQDRQFILSSKKLLLSDSGFYLCAWGQAKETQYFGPGTRLLVL.

The V call is TRBV2, the J call TRBJ1-1, with 10 bases fitting TRBD1. The germline CDR1 and CDR2 sequences are SNHLY and FYNNEI. With V trimmed by 4 bases and J by 5 bases, 4 bases remained unmatched. The CDR3 runs 14 residues. The CDR3 region has the DNA TGTGCCAGCAGTGGACAGGGGGCGAGGACTGAAGCTTTCTTT. Encoded protein: CASSGQGARTEAFF.

The chain links TRBV27 to TRBJ1-5; no reliable D call. The CDR3 contains 15 residues. The germline CDR1 and CDR2 sequences are MNHEY and SMNVEV (reference sequence). V was clipped by 2 bases and J by 4 bases, with 12 bases between them. The CDR3 is CASSLKGMPNQPQHF. CDR3 DNA sequence: TGTGCCAGCAGTTTAAAAGGGATGCCAAATCAGCCCCAGCATTTT.

The gene calls are TRBV19 and TRBJ1-2, with D uncertain. The CDR3 length is 14 residues. V dropped 1 base and J dropped 1 base, with 7 bases sitting between them. Germline V CDR1 and CDR2: LNHDA, SQIVND (reference sequence). The CDR3 here is CASSIGKVNYGYTF. The DNA of the CDR3 is TGTGCCAGTAGTATAGGAAAGGTTAACTATGGCTACACCTTC.